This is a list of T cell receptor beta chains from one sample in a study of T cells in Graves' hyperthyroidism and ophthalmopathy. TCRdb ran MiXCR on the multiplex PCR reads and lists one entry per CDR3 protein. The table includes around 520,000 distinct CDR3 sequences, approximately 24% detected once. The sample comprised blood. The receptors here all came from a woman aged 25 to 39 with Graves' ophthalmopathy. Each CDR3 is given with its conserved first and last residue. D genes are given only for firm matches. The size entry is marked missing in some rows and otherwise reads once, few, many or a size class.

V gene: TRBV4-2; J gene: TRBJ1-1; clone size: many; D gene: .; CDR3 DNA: TGTGCCAGCAGCCAAGATCATAGGGGCGGGAACACTGAAGCTTTCTTT; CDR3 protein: CASSQDHRGGNTEAFF
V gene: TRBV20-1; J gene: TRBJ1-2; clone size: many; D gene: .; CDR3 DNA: TGCAGTGCTAGTACAGGGACTGGCTACACCTTC; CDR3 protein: CSASTGTGYTF
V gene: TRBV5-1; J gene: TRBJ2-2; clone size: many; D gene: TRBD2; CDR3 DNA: TGCGCCAGCAGCCTCGGACTAGCGGGGGACACCGGGGAGCTGTTTTTT; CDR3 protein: CASSLGLAGDTGELFF
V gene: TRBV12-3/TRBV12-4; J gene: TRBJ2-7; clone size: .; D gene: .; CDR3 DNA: TGTGCCAGCAGTTTAGTTGGGGTCCTGGAGCAGTACTTC; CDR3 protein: CASSLVGVLEQYF
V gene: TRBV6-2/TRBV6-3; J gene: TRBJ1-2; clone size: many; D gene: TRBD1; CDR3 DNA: TGTGCCAGCAGTTGCGGGACAGCCTCTTGCTACACCTTC; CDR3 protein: CASSCGTASCYTF
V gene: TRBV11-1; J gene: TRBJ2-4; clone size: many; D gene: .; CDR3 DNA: TGTGCCAGCAGCTTAGGGAGGAGGGAAGCCAAAAACATTCAGTACTTC; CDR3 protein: CASSLGRREAKNIQYF
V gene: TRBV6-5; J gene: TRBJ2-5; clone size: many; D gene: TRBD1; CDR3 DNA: TGTGCCAGCAGACTCGACGGCGACAGGGTGAGAGAGACCCAGTACTTC; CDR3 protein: CASRLDGDRVRETQYF
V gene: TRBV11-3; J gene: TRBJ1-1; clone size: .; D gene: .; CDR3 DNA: TGTGCCAGCAGCTTAGTTTACATACAGGTCCAGGTAGCATTGGACACTGAAGCTTTCTTT; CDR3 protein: CASSLVYIQVQVALDTEAFF
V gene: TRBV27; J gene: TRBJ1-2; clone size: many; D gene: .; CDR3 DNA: TGTGCCAGCAGTTCAAAGAGATTCTATGGCTACACCTTC; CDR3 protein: CASSSKRFYGYTF
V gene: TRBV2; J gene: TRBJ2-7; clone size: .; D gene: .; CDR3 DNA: TGTGCCAGCAGCTACCCTCGCGGTGGGATTTCCTACGAGCAGTACTTC; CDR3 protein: CASSYPRGGISYEQYF
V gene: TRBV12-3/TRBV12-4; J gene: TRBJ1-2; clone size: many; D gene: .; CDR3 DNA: TGTGCCAGCAGTTTCCACTATGGCTACACCTTC; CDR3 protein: CASSFHYGYTF
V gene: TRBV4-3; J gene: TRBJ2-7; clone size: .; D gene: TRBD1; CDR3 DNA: TGCGCCAGCAGCCAAGTCTCAGGGGGCCGCGAGCAGTACTTC; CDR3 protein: CASSQVSGGREQYF
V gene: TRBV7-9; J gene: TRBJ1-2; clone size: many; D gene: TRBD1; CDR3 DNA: TGTGCCAGCAGCTCAGCCCCCGGGACAGAGCATGGCTACACCTTC; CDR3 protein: CASSSAPGTEHGYTF
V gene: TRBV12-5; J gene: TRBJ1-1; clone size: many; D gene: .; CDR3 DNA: TGTGCTAGTGGCAGGGAGACAGGTACTTTCTTT; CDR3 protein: CASGRETGTFF
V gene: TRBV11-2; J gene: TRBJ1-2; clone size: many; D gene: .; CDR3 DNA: TGTGCCAGCAGCTGGGCTTTGGGCTACTATGGCTACACCTTC; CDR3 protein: CASSWALGYYGYTF
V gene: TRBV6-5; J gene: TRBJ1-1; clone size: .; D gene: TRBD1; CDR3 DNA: TGTGCCAGCAGTTACGCCGGGACAGGGTGGACTGAAGCTTTCTTT; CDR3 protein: CASSYAGTGWTEAFF
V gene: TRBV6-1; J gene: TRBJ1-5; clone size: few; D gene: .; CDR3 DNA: TGTGCCAGCAGTGTCAGCGAGGCCCCAAGGGCCCAGCATTTT; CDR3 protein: CASSVSEAPRAQHF
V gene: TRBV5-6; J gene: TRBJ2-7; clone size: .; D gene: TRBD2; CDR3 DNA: TGTGCCAGCAGCGCCTTACTAGCGGGGGTCTCCTACGAGCAGTACTTC; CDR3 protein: CASSALLAGVSYEQYF
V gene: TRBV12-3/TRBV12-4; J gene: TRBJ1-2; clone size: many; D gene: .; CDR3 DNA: TGTGCCAGCAGTCTCACCAGTTCGGACGGCTACACCTTC; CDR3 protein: CASSLTSSDGYTF